These 24 T cell receptor beta chains came from one sample sequenced in a study of blood T cell repertoires in COVID-19. TCRdb's table, derived via immunoSEQ multiplex PCR, lists solely in-frame clones and lacks some. The sample contains around 180,000 clones, less than 90% of which appear only once. The sequenced sample was peripheral blood. The receptors stem from a man aged 55 to 70 with acute or convalescent COVID-19.

The rearrangement joins TRBV18 to TRBJ1-5, with D possibly being TRBD1 (6 bases). This CDR3 contains 13 residues. V was pared by 6 bases and J by 7 bases, with 13 bases between. CDR1 is KGHSH and CDR2 is LQKENI in the germline V gene. CDR3 bases: TGTGCCAGCTCGCAGGACAGTATCCAGCCCCAGCATTTT. This sequence encodes CASSQDSIQPQHF.

The rearrangement joins TRBV12-3 or TRBV12-4 to TRBJ1-2; D uncertain. This CDR3 region has 12 residues. The ends were cut back, 5 bases at V and 8 bases at J, with 12 bases in the middle. DNA for the CDR3: TGTGCCAGCAGTCCCGACATGGCCGGCTACACCTTC. This encodes CASSPDMAGYTF.

This clone was observed once. The chain is built from TRBV5-1 and TRBJ2-5; D not certain. The CDR3 consists of 18 residues. V was pared by 0 bases and J by 2 bases, with 20 bases between. Germline V gene data show CDR1 as SGHRS and CDR2 as YFSETQ. CDR3 protein: CASSLEVRSIGRQETQYF. The CDR3 coding sequence is TGCGCCAGCAGCTTGGAAGTTCGGTCCATTGGTCGGCAAGAGACCCAGTACTTC.

The chain recombines TRBV19 with TRBJ2-7; no reliable D call. CDR1 and CDR2 from the germline V gene are LNHDA and SQIVND (reference sequence). Trimming took off 3 bases at V and 3 bases at J, with 12 bases between the two ends. The CDR3 loop spans 14 amino acids. The CDR3 DNA reads TGTGCCAGTAGTATGGGCTCAATCGTCTACGAGCAGTACTTC. This translates into CASSMGSIVYEQYF.

The chain joins TRBV5-1 to TRBJ1-1, with a weak D call TRBD1 (6 bases). The CDR3 totals 14 residues. V shed 0 bases and J shed 4 bases, with 10 bases lying between them. CDR1 and CDR2 from the germline V gene are SGHRS and YFSETQ. The CDR3 DNA reads as TGCGCCAGCAGCTTGGTGCAGGGGACCACTGAAGCTTTCTTT. Its protein is CASSLVQGTTEAFF.

This chain uses TRBV5-4 with TRBJ2-6, with 7 bases identical to TRBD1. The germline CDR1 and CDR2 sequences are SGHNT and YYREEE (reference sequence). The V segment lost 5 bases and the J segment 1 base; nucleotides outside the gene matches: 6. The CDR3 totals 16 residues. The CDR3 here is CASRPGQISGANVLTF. The CDR3, as DNA: TGTGCCAGCAGGCCGGGACAGATTTCTGGGGCCAACGTCCTGACTTTC.

This chain connects TRBV5-1 to TRBJ1-1; 9 bases align to TRBD1. CDR1 is SGHRS, CDR2 YFSETQ, per germline. V dropped 4 bases and J dropped 3; count of bases not matched to a gene: 7. CDR3 length equals 15 residues. This CDR3 is CASSRTGVLDTEAFF. The CDR3 DNA reads TGCGCCAGCAGCAGGACAGGGGTGCTCGACACTGAAGCTTTCTTT.

The sample holds one count of this clone. This chain uses TRBV7-8 with TRBJ2-1, with D tentatively TRBD2 (6 bases). V gave up 5 bases and J gave up 2 bases, with 13 bases separating them. This CDR3 is built from 15 residues. CDR1 and CDR2 (germline): SGHVS, FQNEAQ. CDR3: CASSPAGFTYNEQFF. DNA for the CDR3: TGTGCCAGCAGCCCCGCGGGGTTTACCTACAATGAGCAGTTCTTC.

The CDR3 protein is CASSVPKTATSTDTQYF. The CDR3 DNA follows: TGTGCCAGCAGCGTACCCAAGACAGCCACTAGCACAGATACGCAGTATTTT. This rearrangement joins TRBV7-6 to TRBJ2-3, with D possibly being TRBD1 (5 bases). Trimming took 5 bases from V and 0 from J, leaving 18 bases between them. CDR1 and CDR2 (germline): SGHVS, FNYEAQ. This CDR3 is 17 amino acids long.

The chain links TRBV24-1 to TRBJ2-3; 10 bases map to TRBD1. The germline CDR1 and CDR2 sequences are KGHDR and SFDVKD. Trimming removed 5 bases from V and 6 bases from J; junction bases left unmatched: 7. CDR3 size: 15 residues. CDR3 region: CATSVSTGGIDTQYF. As DNA, the CDR3 is TGTGCCACCAGTGTTTCGACAGGGGGCATTGATACGCAGTATTTT.

The chain recombines TRBV21-1 with TRBJ2-1; the table's D call, TRBD2, was not checked against the DNA. TRBV21-1 is flagged as a pseudogene. The CDR3 extends over 17 amino acids. CDR3 region: CASSSPPGGSSYNEQFF. The CDR3 region has the DNA TGTGCCAGCAGCTCCCCTCCCGGGGGGAGCTCCTACAATGAGCAGTTCTTC.

This sequence joins TRBV10-2 and TRBJ1-2; the D is unclear. Deletions cut 2 bases from V and 3 bases from J, with 7 bases between. The CDR3 is 13 amino acids. CDR1 and CDR2 from the germline V gene are WSHSY and SAAADI. The CDR3 sequence is CASSEGGYYGYTF. The CDR3 DNA sequence: TGCGCCAGCAGTGAGGGCGGATACTATGGCTACACCTTC.

This clone was counted a few times. The chain joins TRBV6-4 to TRBJ2-1, with D perhaps TRBD1 (8 bases). Trimming removed 2 bases at V and 6 bases at J, with 14 bases between. Per the germline V gene, CDR1 is MRHNA and CDR2 is SNTAGT. The CDR3 is made up of 15 amino acids. The CDR3 nucleotides read TGTGCCAGCAGTGACCCACAGGGGGGGATCAATGAGCAGTTCTTC. This encodes CASSDPQGGINEQFF.

The gene calls are TRBV10-3 and TRBJ2-7, with D perhaps TRBD2 (6 bases). The CDR3 length is 17 residues. Germline CDR1 is ENHRY and CDR2 is SYGVKD. V dropped 0 bases and J dropped 5 bases, with 20 bases sitting between them. CDR3: CAISESRGRRDANEQYF. Here the CDR3 DNA reads TGTGCCATCAGTGAGTCGCGGGGCCGCCGGGACGCAAACGAGCAGTACTTC.

The chain has TRBV30 and TRBJ1-1, with D possibly TRBD1 on 5 matching bases. The CDR3 loop spans 14 amino acids. Trimming left V 0 bases short and J 3 bases short, with 11 bases between. Germline-derived CDR1 and CDR2 are GTSNPN and SVGIG (reference sequence). CDR3 coding DNA: TGTGCCTGGAGTGTGGGAAGGGGATACACTGAAGCTTTCTTT. It translates to CAWSVGRGYTEAFF.

Only a few counts were recorded for this clone. This chain links TRBV25-1 with TRBJ2-7; D gene unclear. This CDR3 is 14 amino acids long. Germline V gives CDR1 MGHDK, CDR2 SYGVNS. The V gene lost 2 bases and the J gene lost 0 bases, with 8 bases spanning the gap. The CDR3 sequence is CASSEAQLSYEQYF. CDR3 nucleotide sequence: TGTGCCAGCAGTGAAGCACAGCTCTCCTACGAGCAGTACTTC.

The chain recombines TRBV18 with TRBJ1-3; D is unresolved. The CDR3 is made up of 14 amino acids. Germline V gene sequence: CDR1 KGHSH, CDR2 LQKENI. The V end was cut by 3 bases, the J end by 0 bases, with 6 bases between. The chain's CDR3 is CASSPGSSGNTIYF. The DNA of the CDR3 is TGTGCCAGCTCACCCGGGAGCTCTGGAAACACCATATATTTT.

V and J are TRBV27 and TRBJ1-4, with D unresolved. The V gene's germline CDR1 is MNHEY and CDR2 SMNVEV (reference sequence). V was shortened by 0 bases and J by 8 bases, with 7 bases between the two germline ends. CDR3 length equals 13 residues. Here the CDR3 DNA reads TGTGCCAGCAGTTTATCCACGGGAGAAAAACTGTTTTTT. Its translation: CASSLSTGEKLFF. The whole variable domain, remainder taken from reference TRBV27 and TRBJ1-4, is EAQVTQNPRYLITVTGKKLTVTCSQNMNHEYMSWYRQDPGLGLRQIYYSMNVEVTDKGDVPEGYKVSRKEKRNFPLILESPSPNQTSLYFCASSLSTGEKLFFGSGTQLSVL.

The V and J genes are TRBV5-1 and TRBJ2-1, with D possibly being TRBD1 (7 bases). CDR1 and CDR2 from the germline V gene are SGHRS and YFSETQ. CDR3 length: 14 residues. V lost 4 bases, J lost 9 bases, and 17 bases lay in between. For the CDR3, the DNA is TGCGCCAGCAGCGAGAGCAACAGGGGAGGTGAGCAGTTCTTC. Residues: CASSESNRGGEQFF. The complete variable domain, with remaining parts taken from reference TRBV5-1 and TRBJ2-1, reads KAGVTQTPRYLIKTRGQQVTLSCSPISGHRSVSWYQQTPGQGLQFLFEYFSETQRNKGNFPGRFSGRQFSNSRSEMNVSTLELGDSALYLCASSESNRGGEQFFGPGTRLTVL.

The rearrangement uses TRBV11-1 and TRBJ2-2; 10 bases align to TRBD2. The V segment lost 3 bases and the J segment 6 bases; nucleotides outside the gene matches: 7. The CDR3 length is 16 residues. The germline gives CDR1 SGHAT, CDR2 FQDESV (reference sequence). CDR3 sequence reads: CASSFGAGGPSGELFF. CDR3 nucleotide sequence: TGTGCCAGCAGCTTCGGAGCGGGAGGGCCATCCGGGGAGCTGTTTTTT. The full variable domain, rest sourced from reference TRBV11-1 and TRBJ2-2, is EAEVAQSPRYKITEKSQAVAFWCDPISGHATLYWYRQILGQGPELLVQFQDESVVDDSQLPKDRFSAERLKGVDSTLKIQPAELGDSAMYLCASSFGAGGPSGELFFGEGSRLTVL.

The chain uses TRBV6-5 and TRBJ1-5; 7 nucleotides align to TRBD1. CDR1 and CDR2 (germline): MNHEY, SVGAGI. The CDR3 consists of 15 residues. Trimming cost V 5 bases and J 0 bases; bases outside gene matches: 4. The CDR3 loop is CASSIRTGSNQPQHF. CDR3 in DNA: TGTGCCAGCAGTATTAGGACAGGTAGCAATCAGCCCCAGCATTTT.

CDR3 amino acids: CASSRDRGITYGYTF. CDR3 bases: TGTGCCAGCAGCCGAGACAGGGGGATAACCTATGGCTACACCTTC. This sequence joins TRBV5-4 and TRBJ1-2; 9 nucleotides agree with TRBD1. The V gene end was trimmed by 4 bases and the J gene end by 4 bases; junction bases not matched to a gene: 8. This CDR3 has 15 amino acids. The V gene's germline CDR1 is SGHNT and CDR2 YYREEE (reference sequence).

V and J are TRBV29-1 and TRBJ2-7; 9 nucleotides line up with TRBD1. V shed 2 bases, J shed 4 bases, and the junction held 15 bases outside the gene matches. The CDR3 totals 17 residues. Germline values: CDR1 SQVTM, CDR2 ANQGSEA. The CDR3 coding sequence is TGCAGCGTTGAAACCCTTCCCAGACAGGGGGGACAGTACGAGCAGTACTTC. The encoded protein is CSVETLPRQGGQYEQYF.

The gene calls are TRBV19 and TRBJ1-5; D possibly corresponds to TRBD1 (5 bases). Trimming left V 3 bases short and J 5 bases short, with 14 bases between. Germline V gene lookup returns CDR1 LNHDA and CDR2 SQIVND (reference sequence). This CDR3 is built from 15 residues. CDR3 bases: TGTGCCAGTAGTATCGGGCAGGGCAGAGATCAGCCCCAGCATTTT. As protein: CASSIGQGRDQPQHF.